A single sample gave rise to the 20 T cell receptor beta chains below, sequenced in a study of cytomegalovirus exposure and HLA in healthy donors. A multiplex PCR was run with 60 Vbeta primers and 13 Jbeta primers. The assay was immunoSEQ multiplex PCR, and TCRdb's table has in-frame clones only and misses some. The sample shows some 150,000 clones, roughly 80% of them seen only once. Source material: PBMCs. Receptors originate from a male donor in good health and CMV-seronegative.

This clone was seen a few times. The chain recombines TRBV29-1 with TRBJ2-5, with 9 bases fitting TRBD1. The CDR3 is 14 amino acids. The ends lost 3 bases at V and 7 bases at J; junction bases unmatched: 9. The germline V gene encodes CDR1 SQVTM and CDR2 ANQGSEA. The CDR3 coding sequence is TGCAGCGTTGAGGGAGTACAGGGGGCTGTGACCCAGTACTTC. Protein sequence: CSVEGVQGAVTQYF.

This chain joins TRBV6-5 and TRBJ2-5, with TRBD1 identical over 7 bases. The DNA matches TRBJ2-7 better at its end, which makes the J call doubtful. The CDR3 spans 14 residues. Germline CDR1 is MNHEY and CDR2 is SVGAGI. The CDR3 bases are TGTGCCAGCAGTTACTTAGGGGGCGGCTACGAGCAGTACTTC. This codes for CASSYLGGGYEQYF.

The rearrangement uses TRBV7-2 and TRBJ2-4; 9 bases are shared with TRBD2. V dropped 1 base and J dropped 6; count of bases not matched to a gene: 7. The CDR3 loop spans 16 amino acids. The V gene's germline CDR1 is SGHTA and CDR2 FQGNSA. CDR3 bases: TGTGCCAGCAGCTTAGAAGGGCGGGGGGGCGTAAACATTCAGTACTTC. Amino acid sequence: CASSLEGRGGVNIQYF.

The rearrangement joins TRBV5-1 to TRBJ2-5; possible D gene TRBD1, 5 bases. The CDR3 runs 14 residues. Trimming stripped 2 bases from V and 1 base from J, with 9 bases between. Germline V gives CDR1 SGHRS, CDR2 YFSETQ. CDR3 bases: TGCGCCAGCAGCTTCCAGGGCAGCCAAGAGACCCAGTACTTC. Amino acids: CASSFQGSQETQYF.

The chain has TRBV2 and TRBJ2-5, with D possibly matching TRBD1 (5 bases). The V end lost 1 base, the J end lost 6 bases, and 15 bases lay between the germline ends. The CDR3 runs 15 residues. Germline CDR1 and CDR2: SNHLY and FYNNEI. The CDR3 DNA is TGTGCCAGCAGTGAAGAGGGGTTGGCACTACAGACCCAGTACTTC. It translates to CASSEEGLALQTQYF.

The sample holds a few counts of this clone. J is TRBJ2-2 and V is TRBV5-1, with 8 bases lining up with TRBD1. Germline V CDR1 and CDR2: SGHRS, YFSETQ. This CDR3 spans 15 amino acids. V gave up 0 bases and J gave up 6 bases; unmatched junction bases: 4. The CDR3 is CASSLATTGAGELFF. CDR3 coding DNA: TGCGCCAGCAGCTTGGCCACGACAGGGGCCGGGGAGCTGTTTTTT.

The DNA of the CDR3 is TGTGCCAGCTCACCATTGGCAGGGAATAATTCACCCCTCCACTTT. It codes for CASSPLAGNNSPLHF. This chain connects TRBV18 to TRBJ1-6; a weak D match, TRBD1 (5 bases). The V gene's germline CDR1 is KGHSH and CDR2 LQKENI. V lost 2 bases, J lost 5 bases, and 10 bases lay in between. CDR3 length: 15 amino acids. Combining the CDR3 with reference TRBV18 and TRBJ1-6 gives the whole variable domain NAGVMQNPRHLVRRRGQEARLRCSPMKGHSHVYWYRQLPEEGLKFMVYLQKENIIDESGMPKERFSAEFPKEGPSILRIQQVVRGDSAAYFCASSPLAGNNSPLHFGNGTRLTVT.

The sample holds a few counts of this clone. The chain couples TRBV7-2 to TRBJ2-3, with D perhaps TRBD2 (6 bases). The CDR3 consists of 15 residues. V lost 1 base and J lost 2, with 10 bases in between. CDR1 and CDR2 from the germline V gene are SGHTA and FQGNSA. CDR3 coding DNA: TGTGCCAGCAGCTTAGTACCGGGGGACACAGATACGCAGTATTTT. Its protein product is CASSLVPGDTDTQYF.

V usage is TRBV4-2 and J usage is TRBJ1-2; unclear D gene. The ends were cut back, 0 bases at V and 2 bases at J, with 10 bases in the middle. The CDR3 has 15 residues. The germline V gene has CDR1 LGHNA and CDR2 YNFKEQ. The CDR3 loop is CASSQDPGQNYGYTF. The CDR3 DNA reads TGTGCCAGCAGCCAAGATCCAGGTCAAAACTATGGCTACACCTTC.

Here the CDR3 reads CASSFPDSSYEQYF. As DNA, the CDR3 is TGTGCCAGCAGCTTTCCAGACAGCTCCTACGAGCAGTACTTC. V gene TRBV5-4 combines with J gene TRBJ2-7; perhaps TRBD1 as D (5 bases). The CDR3 has 14 amino acids. V was trimmed by 2 bases and J by 0 bases, leaving 9 bases between them. Germline V gives CDR1 SGHNT, CDR2 YYREEE (reference sequence).

This clone was found a few times. In DNA, the CDR3 is TGTGCCAGCAGCTCAGGGGAATCACCCCTCCACTTT. It translates to CASSSGESPLHF. The chain carries TRBV7-9 and TRBJ1-6, with a tentative D call TRBD1 (6 bases). From germline, CDR1 is SEHNR and CDR2 FQNEAQ (reference sequence). Trimming removed 4 bases at V and 10 bases at J, with 8 bases between. The CDR3 totals 12 residues.

The rearrangement links TRBV7-2 to TRBJ1-2, with TRBD1 as a possible D gene (5 bases). Trimming shortened V by 3 bases and J by 8 bases, and 16 bases separated the two germline ends. Germline V CDR1 and CDR2: SGHTA, FQGNSA. The CDR3 covers 14 residues. The CDR3 coding sequence is TGTGCCAGCAGCTTGGGATATACAGGTCTAGGCTACACCTTC. It translates to CASSLGYTGLGYTF. Looking up the rest from reference TRBV7-2 and TRBJ1-2 gives the full variable domain: GAGVSQSPSNKVTEKGKDVELRCDPISGHTALYWYRQSLGQGLEFLIYFQGNSAPDKSGLPSDRFSAERTGGSVSTLTIQRTQQEDSAVYLCASSLGYTGLGYTFGSGTRLTVV.

The chain recombines TRBV9 with TRBJ1-3; D ambiguous. Germline assignment: CDR1 SGDLS and CDR2 YYNGEE. The CDR3 is 14 amino acids. Between the trimmed V and J ends, which lost 2 bases and 0 bases, there was a span of 6 bases. The DNA for the CDR3 is TGTGCCAGCAGCGTTGTCGGCTCTGGAAACACCATATATTTT. It translates to CASSVVGSGNTIYF.

The chain uses TRBV4-2 and TRBJ1-3; D not resolved. Germline V CDR1 and CDR2: LGHNA, YNFKEQ. The CDR3 has 16 amino acids. Trimming removed 1 base from V and 0 bases from J, with 10 bases in between. The CDR3 DNA sequence: TGTGCCAGCAGCCAAGGCGTAACCGGCTCTGGAAACACCATATATTTT. It yields the protein CASSQGVTGSGNTIYF.

The V gene is TRBV13, the J gene TRBJ1-2; 7 bases align to TRBD1. After removal of 4 bases from V and 4 bases from J, the junction contained 3 bases not matched to a gene. Germline lookup yields CDR1 PRHDT and CDR2 FYEKMQ (reference sequence). The CDR3 runs 13 residues. The chain's CDR3 is CASSSRTGYGYTF. The CDR3 nucleotides are TGTGCCAGCAGCTCTCGGACAGGCTATGGCTACACCTTC.

The V and J genes are TRBV5-1 and TRBJ1-1, with a tentative D call TRBD1 (5 bases). In germline, CDR1 is SGHRS, CDR2 YFSETQ. V lost 0 bases and J 3 bases, leaving 9 bases between the germline ends. The length of the CDR3 is 14 residues. DNA for the CDR3: TGCGCCAGCAGCTTGGTGGGGCCGCACACTGAAGCTTTCTTT. Amino acids: CASSLVGPHTEAFF.

This clone was observed a few times. The chain links TRBV7-2 to TRBJ2-6; D is unclear. The germline V and J ends were trimmed by 2 bases and 3 bases, with 8 bases remaining between them. The CDR3 has 15 amino acids. The germline V gene has CDR1 SGHTA and CDR2 FQGNSA. CDR3 amino acids: CASSLKLVGANVLTF. The DNA of the CDR3 is TGTGCCAGCAGCTTAAAACTGGTTGGGGCCAACGTCCTGACTTTC.

This clone appeared a single time. Here the CDR3 reads CASSPPQGVNYGYTF. As DNA, the CDR3 is TGTGCCAGCAGTCCGCCACAGGGAGTCAACTATGGCTACACCTTC. The rearrangement joins TRBV28 to TRBJ1-2; TRBD1 is a possible D gene (6 bases). The germline gives CDR1 MDHEN, CDR2 SYDVKM. Trimming left V 5 bases short and J 2 bases short, with 15 bases between. The CDR3 extends over 15 amino acids.

As for this clone: Other nucleotide sequences in the sample specify the same CDR3. This chain links TRBV6-6 with TRBJ1-5; TRBD1 agrees at 7 bases. This CDR3 has 14 amino acids. The germline gives CDR1 MNHNY, CDR2 SVGAGI (reference sequence). The ends lost 6 bases at V and 3 bases at J; junction bases unmatched: 5. CDR3 residues: CASSPTGPNQPQHF. In DNA form, the CDR3 reads TGTGCCAGCAGCCCGACAGGGCCCAATCAGCCCCAGCATTTT.

J is TRBJ1-4 and V is TRBV7-9; TRBD1 might be the D (5 bases). The germline V gene has CDR1 SEHNR and CDR2 FQNEAQ (reference sequence). Trimming took 5 bases from V and 4 from J, leaving 14 bases between them. The CDR3 is 15 amino acids. The CDR3 here is CASSTWGGINEKLFF. The CDR3 bases are TGTGCCAGCAGCACCTGGGGGGGGATTAATGAAAAACTGTTTTTT. Complete variable domain (other parts from reference TRBV7-9 and TRBJ1-4): DTGVSQNPRHKITKRGQNVTFRCDPISEHNRLYWYRQTLGQGPEFLTYFQNEAQLEKSRLLSDRFSAERPKGSFSTLEIQRTEQGDSAMYLCASSTWGGINEKLFFGSGTQLSVL.